Shown below are 14 T cell receptor beta chains from a single sample sequenced in a study of blood T cell repertoires in COVID-19. The table came from immunoSEQ multiplex PCR; TCRdb's copy has only in-frame clones and leaves some out. The sample lists about 180,000 clones, about 86% occurring once. The source material was peripheral blood. All receptors derive from a man in his forties or fifties with active or convalescent COVID-19.

The genes are TRBV5-1 and TRBJ2-4, with 7 positions matching TRBD2. Losses at the gene ends were 0 bases for V and 8 bases for J; bases not matched to a gene: 11. Germline CDR1 reads SGHRS; CDR2 reads YFSETQ. This CDR3 comprises 16 residues. The CDR3 nucleotides read TGCGCCAGCAGCTTGGGGGGAGGGCTAGCCGGGGACATTCAGTACTTC. It translates to CASSLGGGLAGDIQYF.

The sample holds one count of this clone. The V call is TRBV4-1, the J call TRBJ1-4, with 7 bases matching TRBD1. The CDR3 has 16 residues. Germline V lookup: CDR1 MGHRA, CDR2 YSYEKL. The V and J ends lost 0 bases and 5 bases, in that order; junction bases with no gene match: 6. The DNA for the CDR3 is TGCGCCAGCAGCCAAGATAGGGCAGGGGGGAATGAAAAACTGTTTTTT. Protein sequence: CASSQDRAGGNEKLFF.

The gene calls are TRBV30 and TRBJ1-3; the D gene is possibly TRBD1 (5 bases). The ends were cut back, 0 bases at V and 3 bases at J, with 12 bases in the middle. This CDR3 is built from 15 residues. The germline V gene encodes CDR1 GTSNPN and CDR2 SVGIG (reference sequence). CDR3 nucleotide sequence: TGTGCCTGGAGTGTCTTAGGGGATTATGGAAACACCATATATTTT. Its protein is CAWSVLGDYGNTIYF.

This clone showed up many times. The chain links TRBV4-1 to TRBJ2-7; a possible D gene is TRBD2 (5 bases). The CDR3 covers 15 residues. Germline V gene data show CDR1 as MGHRA and CDR2 as YSYEKL. The ends were cut back, 4 bases at V and 0 bases at J, with 13 bases in the middle. DNA of the CDR3: TGCGCCAGCAGCCTAGCGACATTTTCCTCCTACGAGCAGTACTTC. It is translated as CASSLATFSSYEQYF.

This sequence joins TRBV19 and TRBJ1-1, with TRBD1 as a possible D gene (6 bases). V lost 8 bases, J lost 4 bases, and 8 bases lay in between. Germline CDR1 reads LNHDA; CDR2 reads SQIVND (reference sequence). There are 11 residues in the CDR3. The CDR3: CASVQGTEAFF. CDR3 in DNA: TGTGCCAGTGTACAGGGCACTGAAGCTTTCTTT.

The V call is TRBV18, the J call TRBJ2-7, with 7 bases identical to TRBD1. This CDR3 comprises 16 residues. The trim removed 0 bases at V and 5 bases at J, leaving 10 bases unmatched. Per germline, CDR1 KGHSH and CDR2 LQKENI. The CDR3: CASSPPGTVRLNEQYF. In DNA form, the CDR3 reads TGTGCCAGCTCACCACCTGGGACAGTCCGCCTCAACGAGCAGTACTTC.

This clone occurred many times. Germline is not matched at one junction end, which may reflect a read error. The V call is TRBV2, the J call TRBJ1-6; 8 positions agree with TRBD1. This CDR3 contains 14 residues. Germline loops: CDR1 SNHLY, CDR2 FYNNEI. CDR3 loop: CAGRQGTVGSPLHF. The CDR3 bases are TGTGCCGGCAGACAGGGGACAGTGGGTTCACCCCTCCACTTT.

The rearrangement uses TRBV27 and TRBJ2-7, with a possible D match to TRBD1 (6 bases). Germline V gene lookup returns CDR1 MNHEY and CDR2 SMNVEV (reference sequence). The CDR3 runs to 16 residues. V was shortened by 0 bases and J by 5 bases, with 17 bases between the two germline ends. The CDR3 sequence: CASSLSPATGPHEQYF. CDR3 coding DNA: TGTGCCAGCAGTTTATCCCCAGCTACAGGGCCCCACGAGCAGTACTTC.

This sequence joins TRBV13 and TRBJ2-7, with a possible D match to TRBD2 (5 bases). V was cut by 4 bases and J by 6 bases, with 19 bases left in between. Germline assignment: CDR1 PRHDT and CDR2 FYEKMQ (reference sequence). The CDR3 sequence is 15 residues long. The CDR3 sequence: CASSSLGVATLEQYF. CDR3 in DNA: TGTGCCAGCAGCTCCCTCGGAGTAGCGACGCTCGAGCAGTACTTC.

The chain employs TRBV9 and TRBJ1-4; D unresolved. Germline V gene lookup returns CDR1 SGDLS and CDR2 YYNGEE. This CDR3 has 14 amino acids. The V end lost 4 bases, the J end lost 4 bases, and 11 bases lay between the germline ends. The CDR3 DNA reads as TGTGCCAGCAGCCCACCGGGAGTTAATGAAAAACTGTTTTTT. This sequence encodes CASSPPGVNEKLFF.

This clone was detected once. The rearrangement uses TRBV11-2 and TRBJ2-3; 8 nucleotides match TRBD2. The CDR3 consists of 18 residues. Germline-derived CDR1 and CDR2 are SGHAT and FQNNGV. Trimming at V came to 2 bases and at J to 0 bases, leaving 10 bases not matched to a gene. The CDR3 loop reads CASSLKVMSGGSTDTQYF. The CDR3 nucleotides read TGTGCCAGCAGCTTAAAGGTCATGTCGGGGGGGAGCACAGATACGCAGTATTTT.

This CDR3 is CASRGQGSSNEKLFF. The CDR3, as DNA: TGTGCCAGCAGGGGACAGGGGTCGAGTAATGAAAAACTGTTTTTT. The genes are TRBV6-5 and TRBJ1-4, with 10 bases that match TRBD1. The CDR3 extends over 15 amino acids. Germline CDR1 is MNHEY and CDR2 is SVGAGI. V was pared by 6 bases and J by 4 bases, with 5 bases of the junction left unmatched.

This clone was observed a single time. The rearrangement uses TRBV5-6 and TRBJ1-6; tentative D call: TRBD1 (5 bases). Germline V CDR1 and CDR2: SGHDT, YYEEEE. This CDR3 spans 12 amino acids. The ends were cut back, 8 bases at V and 9 bases at J, with 12 bases in the middle. Here the CDR3 reads CASRDGGSPLHF. In DNA form, the CDR3 reads TGTGCCAGTCGTGACGGGGGTTCACCCCTCCACTTT.

Points on this clone: The sample contains more than one DNA sequence encoding this CDR3. The chain joins TRBV25-1 to TRBJ2-7, with 11 bases aligning to TRBD2. V lost 6 bases, J lost 3 bases, and 4 bases stayed unmatched. Germline loops: CDR1 MGHDK, CDR2 SYGVNS. There are 14 residues in the CDR3. This CDR3 reads CASSGTSGGYEQYF. CDR3 DNA sequence: TGTGCCAGCAGCGGTACTAGCGGGGGCTACGAGCAGTACTTC.